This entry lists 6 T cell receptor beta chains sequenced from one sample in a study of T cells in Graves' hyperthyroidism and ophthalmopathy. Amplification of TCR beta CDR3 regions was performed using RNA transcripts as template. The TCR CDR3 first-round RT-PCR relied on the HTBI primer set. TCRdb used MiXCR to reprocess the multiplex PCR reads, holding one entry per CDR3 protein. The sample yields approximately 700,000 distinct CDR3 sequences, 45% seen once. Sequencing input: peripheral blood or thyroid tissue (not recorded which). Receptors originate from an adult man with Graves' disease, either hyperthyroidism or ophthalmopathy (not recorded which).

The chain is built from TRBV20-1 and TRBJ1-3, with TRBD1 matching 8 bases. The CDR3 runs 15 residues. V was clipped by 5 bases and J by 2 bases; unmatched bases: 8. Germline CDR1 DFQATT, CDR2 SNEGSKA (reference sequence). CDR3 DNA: TGCAGTGCTGGAGTACAGGGGGTAGCTGGAAACACCATATATTTT. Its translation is CSAGVQGVAGNTIYF.

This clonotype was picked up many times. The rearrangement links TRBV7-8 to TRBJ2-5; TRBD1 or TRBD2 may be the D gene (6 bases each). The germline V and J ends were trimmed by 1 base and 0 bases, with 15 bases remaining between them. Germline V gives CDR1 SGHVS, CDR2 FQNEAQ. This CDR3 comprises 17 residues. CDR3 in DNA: TGTGCCAGCAGCTTAGATGCGACTAGGGGGAACCAAGAGACCCAGTACTTC. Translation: CASSLDATRGNQETQYF.

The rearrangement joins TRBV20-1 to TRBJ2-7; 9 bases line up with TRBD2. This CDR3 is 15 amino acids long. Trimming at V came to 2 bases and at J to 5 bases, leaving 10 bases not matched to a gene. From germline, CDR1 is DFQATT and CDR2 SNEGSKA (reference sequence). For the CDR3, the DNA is TGCAGTGCTAGACCGCTAGCGGGACGGGGGGACGAGCAGTACTTC. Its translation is CSARPLAGRGDEQYF.

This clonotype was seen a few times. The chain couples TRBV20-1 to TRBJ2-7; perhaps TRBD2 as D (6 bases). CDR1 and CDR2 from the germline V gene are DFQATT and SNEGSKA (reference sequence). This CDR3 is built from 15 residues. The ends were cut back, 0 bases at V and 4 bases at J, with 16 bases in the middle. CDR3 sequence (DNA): TGCAGTGCTAGAGATCACGGGAGCGGCTCATACGAGCAGTACTTC. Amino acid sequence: CSARDHGSGSYEQYF.

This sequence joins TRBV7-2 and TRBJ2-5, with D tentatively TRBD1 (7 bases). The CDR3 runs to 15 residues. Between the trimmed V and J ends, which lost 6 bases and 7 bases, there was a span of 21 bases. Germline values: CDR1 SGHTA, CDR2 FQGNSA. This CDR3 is CASSYPTGREVTQYF. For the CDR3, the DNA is TGTGCCAGCAGTTACCCGACAGGGCGGGAAGTGACCCAGTACTTC. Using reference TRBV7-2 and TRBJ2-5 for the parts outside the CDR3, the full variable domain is GAGVSQSPSNKVTEKGKDVELRCDPISGHTALYWYRQSLGQGLEFLIYFQGNSAPDKSGLPSDRFSAERTGGSVSTLTIQRTQQEDSAVYLCASSYPTGREVTQYFGPGTRLLVL.

The CDR3 sequence is CASSPLGGTGHQPQHF. CDR3 DNA sequence: TGTGCCAGCTCACCATTGGGGGGAACAGGGCATCAGCCCCAGCATTTT. The gene calls are TRBV6-1 and TRBJ1-5; D is perhaps TRBD1 (6 bases). The germline CDR1 and CDR2 sequences are MNHNS and SASEGT. This CDR3 is built from 16 residues. The V gene lost 8 bases and the J gene lost 5 bases, with 22 bases spanning the gap.